A selection of T cell receptor beta chains follows, all from one sample in a study of shared clonotypes between healthy human individuals. This table comes from immunoSEQ multiplex PCR, and its TCRdb copy is limited to in-frame clones, with some not included. This sample has around 2,100,000 clones; about 95% occur once, and the top ten carry around 1.2%. The source material was naive CD8+ T cells sorted from blood. The receptor set was obtained from a man between 18 and 29 years old in good health. CDR3s include the opening cysteine and the closing phenylalanine or tryptophan. A D gene is named only where the DNA matches it firmly. Not every row has a clone size; where given, it reads once, few, many or a size class.

V gene: TRBV5-1; clone size: -; D gene: -; J gene: TRBJ1-1; CDR3 protein: CASSASQGVTTEAFF; CDR3 DNA: TGCGCCAGCAGCGCCTCGCAGGGCGTGACGACTGAAGCTTTCTTT
V gene: TRBV30; clone size: -; D gene: TRBD1; J gene: TRBJ2-5; CDR3 protein: CAWTRTGGAETQYF; CDR3 DNA: TGTGCCTGGACCAGGACAGGGGGCGCCGAGACCCAGTACTTC
V gene: TRBV7-9; clone size: -; D gene: -; J gene: TRBJ2-2; CDR3 protein: CASSRRNTGELFF; CDR3 DNA: TGTGCCAGCAGCCGAAGGAACACCGGGGAGCTGTTTTTT
V gene: TRBV6-5; clone size: -; D gene: -; J gene: TRBJ2-2; CDR3 protein: CASNLQGNTGELFF; CDR3 DNA: TGTGCCAGCAACCTACAGGGGAACACCGGGGAGCTGTTTTTT
V gene: TRBV7-9; clone size: -; D gene: TRBD2; J gene: TRBJ2-1; CDR3 protein: CASSFTSGRQVEQFF; CDR3 DNA: TGTGCCAGCAGCTTTACTAGCGGGAGACAGGTTGAGCAGTTCTTC
V gene: TRBV5-1; clone size: -; D gene: TRBD1; J gene: TRBJ1-2; CDR3 protein: CASSSDRTGPYGYTF; CDR3 DNA: TGCGCCAGCAGCTCCGATAGGACAGGCCCGTATGGCTACACCTTC
V gene: TRBV13; clone size: -; D gene: -; J gene: TRBJ2-1; CDR3 protein: CASSLEGRLGNEQFF; CDR3 DNA: TGTGCCAGCAGCTTAGAGGGTCGGTTGGGGAATGAGCAGTTCTTC
V gene: TRBV7-3; clone size: -; D gene: -; J gene: TRBJ2-1; CDR3 protein: CASGGGLAEGNEQFF; CDR3 DNA: TGTGCCAGCGGAGGGGGGCTAGCAGAGGGAAATGAGCAGTTCTTC
V gene: TRBV4-1; clone size: -; D gene: TRBD1; J gene: TRBJ2-7; CDR3 protein: CASSQGGGRTGGVHEQYF; CDR3 DNA: TGCGCCAGCAGCCAAGGGGGTGGGCGAACAGGGGGAGTACACGAGCAGTACTTC
V gene: TRBV7-8; clone size: -; D gene: -; J gene: TRBJ2-7; CDR3 protein: CASSLVPEGYEQYF; CDR3 DNA: TGTGCCAGCAGCTTAGTTCCTGAGGGATACGAGCAGTACTTC
V gene: TRBV6-5; clone size: -; D gene: -; J gene: TRBJ2-5; CDR3 protein: CASSPNRVPEETQYF; CDR3 DNA: TGTGCCAGCAGCCCCAACAGGGTCCCGGAAGAGACCCAGTACTTC
V gene: TRBV10-2; clone size: -; D gene: TRBD1; J gene: TRBJ1-2; CDR3 protein: CASSEYSTGGLYGYTF; CDR3 DNA: TGCGCCAGCAGTGAGTACTCGACAGGGGGCCTCTATGGCTACACCTTC
V gene: TRBV5-1; clone size: -; D gene: -; J gene: TRBJ2-7; CDR3 protein: CASSFETAYEQYF; CDR3 DNA: TGCGCCAGCAGCTTCGAGACAGCCTACGAGCAGTACTTC
V gene: TRBV5-4; clone size: -; D gene: -; J gene: TRBJ2-1; CDR3 protein: CASSSDPLWEQFF; CDR3 DNA: TGTGCCAGCAGCTCTGACCCCCTCTGGGAGCAGTTCTTC
V gene: TRBV19; clone size: once; D gene: TRBD2; J gene: TRBJ2-5; CDR3 protein: CASRKGLAGQETQYF; CDR3 DNA: TGTGCCAGTCGGAAAGGACTAGCGGGACAAGAGACCCAGTACTTC
V gene: TRBV6-1; clone size: -; D gene: -; J gene: TRBJ2-3; CDR3 protein: CASRGTVDTQYF; CDR3 DNA: TGTGCCAGCAGGGGGACTGTGGATACGCAGTATTTT
V gene: TRBV6-5; clone size: -; D gene: -; J gene: TRBJ2-2; CDR3 protein: CASSYSRGAGELFF; CDR3 DNA: TGTGCCAGCAGTTACTCGAGGGGAGCCGGGGAGCTGTTTTTT
V gene: TRBV5-4; clone size: -; D gene: -; J gene: TRBJ2-7; CDR3 protein: CASSSNYEQYF; CDR3 DNA: TGTGCCAGCAGCTCTAACTACGAGCAGTACTTC